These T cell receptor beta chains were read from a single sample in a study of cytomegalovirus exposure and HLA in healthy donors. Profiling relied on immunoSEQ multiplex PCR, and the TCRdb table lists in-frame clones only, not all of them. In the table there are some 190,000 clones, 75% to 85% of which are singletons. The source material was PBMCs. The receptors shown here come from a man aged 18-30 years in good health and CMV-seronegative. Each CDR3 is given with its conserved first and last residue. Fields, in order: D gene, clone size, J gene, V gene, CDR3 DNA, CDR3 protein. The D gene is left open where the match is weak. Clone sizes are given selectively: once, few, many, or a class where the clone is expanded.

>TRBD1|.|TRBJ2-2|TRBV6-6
TGTGCCAGCAGTCAGTTCCGGGACAGGGACACCGGGGAGCTGTTTTTT
CASSQFRDRDTGELFF
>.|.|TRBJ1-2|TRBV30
TGTGCCTGGAGTTTGACTGCCCGGGGCTACACCTTC
CAWSLTARGYTF
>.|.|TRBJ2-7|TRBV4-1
TGCGCCAGCAGCCACCATACAGCAACCTACGAGCAGTACTTC
CASSHHTATYEQYF
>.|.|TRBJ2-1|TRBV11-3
TGTGCCAGCAGCCAAGTGGGGGGTGAGCAGTTCTTC
CASSQVGGEQFF
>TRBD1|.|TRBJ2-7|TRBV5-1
TGCGCCAGCAGTCCGGGGACAGGGGGCCGCGAGCAGTACTTC
CASSPGTGGREQYF
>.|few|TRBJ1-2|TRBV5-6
TGTGCCAGCAGCGCAGCGATGGGAGGAGTAGACTATGGCTACACCTTC
CASSAAMGGVDYGYTF
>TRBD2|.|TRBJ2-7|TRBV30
TGTGCCTGGAAGCGGGAGTCCTACGAGCAGTACTTC
CAWKRESYEQYF
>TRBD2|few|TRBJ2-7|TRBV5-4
TGTGCCAGCAGCCCCGGTCTTAGCGGGGGGGTCCAGTACTTC
CASSPGLSGGVQYF
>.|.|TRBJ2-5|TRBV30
TGTGCCTGGAGTGGCGGAGAGACCCAGTACTTC
CAWSGGETQYF
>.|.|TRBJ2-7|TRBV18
TGTGCCAGCTCACCACCGGGGAACGGGGACGAGCAGTACTTC
CASSPPGNGDEQYF
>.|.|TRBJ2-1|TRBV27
TGTGCCAGCAGTCCCGGGGGGCCCTCCTACAATGAGCAGTTCTTC
CASSPGGPSYNEQFF
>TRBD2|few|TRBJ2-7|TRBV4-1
TGCGCCAGCAGCCAAGCGACCGGACTAGTAGTTTCCGAGCAGTACTTC
CASSQATGLVVSEQYF
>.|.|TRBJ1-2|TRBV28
TGTGCCAGCAGAACCCAGGGAAACTATGGCTACACCTTC
CASRTQGNYGYTF
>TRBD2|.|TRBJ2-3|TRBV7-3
TGTGCCAGCAGTACAAGCGGGATTAGCACAGATACGCAGTATTTT
CASSTSGISTDTQYF
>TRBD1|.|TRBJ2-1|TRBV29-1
TGCAGCGTGGCAGGGGGTAGAGTGATGAATGAGCAGTTCTTC
CSVAGGRVMNEQFF
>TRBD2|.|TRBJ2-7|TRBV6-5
TGTGCCAGCAGAACCAATAGCGGGAGAAGTTACGAGCAGTACTTC
CASRTNSGRSYEQYF
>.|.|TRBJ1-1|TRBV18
TGTGCCAGCTCATACAGGGAGACTGAGGCTTTCTTT
CASSYRETEAFF
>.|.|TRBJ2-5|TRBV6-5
TGTGCCAGCAGTCTTACCGGGGATCAAGAGACCCAGTACTTC
CASSLTGDQETQYF
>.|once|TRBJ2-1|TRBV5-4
TGTGCCAGCAGCTTGGGCTGGGCATTCAATGAGCAGTTCTTC
CASSLGWAFNEQFF
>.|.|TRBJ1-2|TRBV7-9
TGTGCCAGCAGCCTAGGTGGTGCGGAAGCTAACTATGGCTACACCTTC
CASSLGGAEANYGYTF
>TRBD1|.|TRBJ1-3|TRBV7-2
TGTGCCAGCAGCATGGACAGGGGGACCGGAAACACCATATATTTT
CASSMDRGTGNTIYF
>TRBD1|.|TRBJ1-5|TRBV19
TGTGCCAGCGGACAGGCAACCCTCAATCAGCCCCAGCATTTT
CASGQATLNQPQHF
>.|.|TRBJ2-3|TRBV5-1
TGCGCCAGCAGCTTGCACACAGATACGCAGTATTTT
CASSLHTDTQYF
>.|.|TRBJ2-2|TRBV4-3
TGCGCCAGCAGCCAAGAAAGTGGGGCAGGGGCGAACACCGGGGAGCTGTTTTTT
CASSQESGAGANTGELFF
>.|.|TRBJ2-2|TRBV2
TGTGCCAGCAGGCGGGTAGCGAACACCGGGGAGCTGTTTTTT
CASRRVANTGELFF
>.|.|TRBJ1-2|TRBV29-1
TGCAGCGTTGCGCATCGTATGGCGGACTATGGCTACACCTTC
CSVAHRMADYGYTF
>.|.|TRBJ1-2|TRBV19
TGTGCCAGTGTAAGCTTATCGTCCGGGTTAACTGGTGGCTACACCTTC
CASVSLSSGLTGGYTF
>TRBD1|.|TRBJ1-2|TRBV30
TGTGCCTGGAGTGTACGATACTCGGACAGGGGTAACTATGGCTACACCTTC
CAWSVRYSDRGNYGYTF
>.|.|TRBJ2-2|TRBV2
TGTGCCAGCATGGGGCAGACCACCGGGGAGCTGTTTTTT
CASMGQTTGELFF
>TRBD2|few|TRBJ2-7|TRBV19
TGTGCCAGTAGTATGGCCGGGGGGAGCTCCTACGAGCAGTACTTC
CASSMAGGSSYEQYF
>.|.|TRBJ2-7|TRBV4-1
TGCGCCAGCAGCCAAGTATCGGGGGTCTACGAGCAGTACTTC
CASSQVSGVYEQYF
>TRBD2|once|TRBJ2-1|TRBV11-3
TGTGCCAGCAGCTTAGTCCCACTAGCGGGTTACAATGAGCAGTTCTTC
CASSLVPLAGYNEQFF
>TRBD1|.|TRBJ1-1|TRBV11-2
TGTGCCAGCACACCTTACCCTAGACAGGGCACTGAAGCTTTCTTT
CASTPYPRQGTEAFF
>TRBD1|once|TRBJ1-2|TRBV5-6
TGTGCCAGCAGCTTGCTGGAGGGGGCTGCTGGCTACACCTTC
CASSLLEGAAGYTF
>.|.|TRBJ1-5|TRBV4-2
TGTGCCAGCAGCCAGGATCGAGGGAATAGCAATCAGCCCCAGCATTTT
CASSQDRGNSNQPQHF
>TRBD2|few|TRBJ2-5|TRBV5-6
TGTGCCAGCAGCCCCAGACTAGCGTCGTACCAAGAGACCCAGTACTTC
CASSPRLASYQETQYF